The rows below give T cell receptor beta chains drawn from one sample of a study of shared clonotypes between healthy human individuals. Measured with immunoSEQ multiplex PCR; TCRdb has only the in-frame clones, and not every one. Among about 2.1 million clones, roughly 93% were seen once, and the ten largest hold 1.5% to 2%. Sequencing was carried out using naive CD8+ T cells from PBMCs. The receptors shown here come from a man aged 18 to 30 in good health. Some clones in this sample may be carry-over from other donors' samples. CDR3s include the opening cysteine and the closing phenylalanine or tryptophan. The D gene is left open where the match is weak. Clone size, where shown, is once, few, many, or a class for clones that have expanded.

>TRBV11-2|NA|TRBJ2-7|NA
TGTGCCAGCAGCTTAGAGCGCGGGGCAGGATACGAGCAGTACTTC
CASSLERGAGYEQYF
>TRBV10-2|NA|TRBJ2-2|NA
TGCGCCATAAGAATAGCGGCGAACACCGGGGAGCTGTTTTTT
CAIRIAANTGELFF
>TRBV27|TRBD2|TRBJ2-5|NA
TGTGCCAGCAGTCGCTCACTAGCGGAAGAGACCCAGTACTTC
CASSRSLAEETQYF
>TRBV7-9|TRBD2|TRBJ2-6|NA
TGTGCCAGCAGCTCGGGGGGCTCTGGGGCCAACGTCCTGACTTTC
CASSSGGSGANVLTF
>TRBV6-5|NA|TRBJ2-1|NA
TGTGCCAGCAGTTACGGAGCCGGGAATTCGAGGTTCTTC
CASSYGAGNSRFF
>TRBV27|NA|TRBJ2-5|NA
TGTGCCAGCAGTTTAGTCTGGGGTCTGGGAGAGACCCAGTACTTC
CASSLVWGLGETQYF
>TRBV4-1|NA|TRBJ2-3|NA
TGCGCCAGCAGCCAAGTTGCAGGGGTCGCAGATACGCAGTATTTT
CASSQVAGVADTQYF
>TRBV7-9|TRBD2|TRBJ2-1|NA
TGTGCCAGCAGCTCCCATTACGAGACTAGCGGAACCTACAATGAGCAGTTCTTC
CASSSHYETSGTYNEQFF
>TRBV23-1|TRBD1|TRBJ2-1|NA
TGCGCCAGCAGTCAACCCACAGGGGGGAGCTCCTACAATGAGCAGTTCTTC
CASSQPTGGSSYNEQFF
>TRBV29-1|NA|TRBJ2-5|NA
TGCAGCGTTGAAGGCAGGGGGGGACAAGAGACCCAGTACTTC
CSVEGRGGQETQYF
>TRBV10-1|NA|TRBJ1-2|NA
TGCGCCAGCAAGCAGCGAGACTATGGCTACACCTTC
CASKQRDYGYTF
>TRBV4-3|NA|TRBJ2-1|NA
TGCGCCAGCAGCCAAGAATGGTTCGATGAGCAGTTCTTC
CASSQEWFDEQFF
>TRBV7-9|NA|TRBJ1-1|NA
TGTGCCAGCAGCCGCCCGAGGACTGAAGCTTTCTTT
CASSRPRTEAFF
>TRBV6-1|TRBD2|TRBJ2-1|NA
TGTGCCAGCAGTGAGCTAGCGGGAGTCTCCTACAATGAGCAGTTCTTC
CASSELAGVSYNEQFF
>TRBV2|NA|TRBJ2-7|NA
TGTGCCAGCAGTGCCGAGGGGCGCTTGAGGTACGAGCAGTACTTC
CASSAEGRLRYEQYF
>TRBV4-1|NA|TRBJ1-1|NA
TGCGCCAGCAGCCAAGTTGGGGGGGCGGTCACTGAAGCTTTCTTT
CASSQVGGAVTEAFF
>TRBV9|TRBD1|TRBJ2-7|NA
TGTGCCAGCAGCGAGACCTCCGGGACAGGAGTATACTACGAGCAGTACTTC
CASSETSGTGVYYEQYF
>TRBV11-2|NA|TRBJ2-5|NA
TGTGCCAGCAGCTTATACAGGCCGCAAGAGACCCAGTACTTC
CASSLYRPQETQYF
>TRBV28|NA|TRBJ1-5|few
TGTGCCAGCAGTTCCGTTTATAGCAATCAGCCCCAGCATTTT
CASSSVYSNQPQHF
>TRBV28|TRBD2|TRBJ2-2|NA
TGTGCCAGCAGTTTGTCCGGGAGGGTCGACACCGGGGAGCTGTTTTTT
CASSLSGRVDTGELFF
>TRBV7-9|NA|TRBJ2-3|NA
TGTACCAGCAGCTCCCACGTTGGGAATTATACGCAGTATTTT
CTSSSHVGNYTQYF
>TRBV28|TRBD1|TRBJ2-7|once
TGTGCCAGCAGTTTGGTGACAGGGACCTACGAGCAGTACTTC
CASSLVTGTYEQYF
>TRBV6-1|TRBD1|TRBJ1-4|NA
TGTGCCAGCCGCGACAGGGGGCTAAATGAAAAACTGTTTTTT
CASRDRGLNEKLFF
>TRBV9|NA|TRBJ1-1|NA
TGTGCCAGCAGCGTAGTGGGGGAACCCACTGAAGCTTTCTTT
CASSVVGEPTEAFF
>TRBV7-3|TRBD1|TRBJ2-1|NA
TGTGCCAGCAGCTTAACGGGTGCGGCAGGGGGCCGTAAGGGTCATGAGCAGTTCTTC
CASSLTGAAGGRKGHEQFF
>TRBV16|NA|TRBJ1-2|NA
TGTGCCAGCAGCCAATCCGGGGGTAACTATGGCTACACCTTC
CASSQSGGNYGYTF
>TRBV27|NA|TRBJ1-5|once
TGTGCCAGCAGCCCCCGGGGGGCGCCCGGTCAGCCCCAGCATTTT
CASSPRGAPGQPQHF
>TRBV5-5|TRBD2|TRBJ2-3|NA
TGTGCCAGCAGCCCCAAAGCGGGAGGGCCTCAGGATACGCAGTATTTT
CASSPKAGGPQDTQYF